The sample holds many counts of the clone carrying this T cell receptor beta chain. Amplification of TCR beta CDR3 regions used RNA as the template. During a first-round RT-PCR of the TCR CDR3, the HTBI primer set was used. Each CDR3 protein is one row after TCRdb ran MiXCR on the multiplex PCR reads. The sample has hundreds of thousands of distinct CDR3 sequences; about 14% are singletons. With V trimmed by 0 bases and J by 4 bases, 4 bases remained unmatched. This CDR3 contains 15 residues. Germline CDR1 reads SGHNT; CDR2 reads YENEEA. Patients between 18 and 65 years old had hyperthyroidism, newly diagnosed and lasting under 2 months. The entry originates in a study of T cells in Graves' hyperthyroidism and ophthalmopathy.

This chain joins TRBV11-3 and TRBJ2-7, with 9 nucleotides matching TRBD1. The receptor was isolated from a woman between 18 and 29 years old with Graves' hyperthyroidism. The sequenced material came from blood. The CDR3 loop reads CASSLDRDRDYEQYF. The DNA of the CDR3 is TGTGCCAGCAGCTTAGACCGGGACAGGGATTACGAGCAGTACTTC. The full variable domain, its missing parts supplied by reference TRBV11-3 and TRBJ2-7, is EAGVVQSPRYKIIEKKQPVAFWCNPISGHNTLYWYLQNLGQGPELLIRYENEEAVDDSQLPKDRFSAERLKGVDSTLKIQPAELGDSAVYLCASSLDRDRDYEQYFGPGTRLTVT.